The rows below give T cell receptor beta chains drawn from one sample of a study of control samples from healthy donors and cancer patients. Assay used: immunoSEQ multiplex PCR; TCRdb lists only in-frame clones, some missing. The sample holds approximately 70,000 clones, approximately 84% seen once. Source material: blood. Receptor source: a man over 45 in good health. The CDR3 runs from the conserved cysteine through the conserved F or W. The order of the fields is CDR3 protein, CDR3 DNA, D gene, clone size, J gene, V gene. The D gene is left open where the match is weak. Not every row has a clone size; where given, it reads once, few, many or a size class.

CASSFPGRETQYF | TGTGCCAGCAGTTTCCCAGGGAGGGAGACCCAGTACTTC | . | . | TRBJ2-5 | TRBV28
CASSLDRGRYTF | TGTGCCAGCAGCTTAGACAGGGGGCGATACACCTTC | TRBD1 | . | TRBJ1-2 | TRBV7-9
CASSLGSGLAINNGQFF | TGTGCCAGCAGCTTAGGCTCGGGACTAGCGATAAACAATGGGCAGTTCTTC | TRBD2 | . | TRBJ2-1 | TRBV7-6
CASSSNRITGELFF | TGTGCCAGCAGCTCCAACAGGATCACCGGGGAGCTGTTTTTT | . | . | TRBJ2-2 | TRBV7-2
CASSPRTGLRAEAFF | TGTGCCAGCAGCCCACGGACAGGCTTAAGGGCTGAAGCTTTCTTT | TRBD1 | . | TRBJ1-1 | TRBV11-3
CASSLELSSYEQYF | TGCGCCAGCAGCTTGGAACTGAGCTCCTACGAGCAGTACTTC | . | . | TRBJ2-7 | TRBV5-1
CASSFPSGGRKTPHYEQYF | TGTGCCAGCAGTTTTCCCAGCGGGGGTCGAAAAACCCCTCACTACGAGCAGTACTTC | TRBD2 | once | TRBJ2-7 | TRBV6-2/TRBV6-3
CASSQEGRRNNEQFF | TGTGCCAGCAGCCAGGAGGGGAGACGAAACAATGAGCAGTTCTTC | . | . | TRBJ2-1 | TRBV7-2
CASSTIPAYGYTF | TGTGCCAGCAGCACAATCCCTGCGTATGGCTACACCTTC | . | . | TRBJ1-2 | TRBV12-3/TRBV12-4
CATSIAHTTGELFF | TGTGCCACCAGCATCGCGCATACCACCGGGGAGCTGTTTTTT | . | . | TRBJ2-2 | TRBV15
CASSLAYGANVLTF | TGTGCCAGCAGCTTAGCATATGGGGCCAACGTCCTGACTTTC | . | . | TRBJ2-6 | TRBV7-2
CASSPTSASYEQYF | TGTGCCAGTAGTCCGACTAGCGCCTCCTACGAGCAGTACTTC | TRBD2 | . | TRBJ2-7 | TRBV19
CASSETGGSGNTIYF | TGTGCCAGCAGTGAAACAGGGGGCTCTGGAAACACCATATATTTT | TRBD1 | . | TRBJ1-3 | TRBV6-1
CSVVGRGQRIYGYTF | TGCAGCGTTGTGGGCAGGGGCCAAAGAATCTATGGCTACACCTTC | . | . | TRBJ1-2 | TRBV29-1
CASSQDFRGSGYTF | TGCGCCAGCAGCCAAGATTTCAGGGGCTCTGGCTACACCTTC | . | . | TRBJ1-2 | TRBV4-3
CASSSATLSYNEQFF | TGTGCCAGCAGCTCCGCAACGCTCTCCTACAATGAGCAGTTCTTC | . | . | TRBJ2-1 | TRBV11-1
CASSLVGGRASDEQFF | TGCGCCAGCAGCTTGGTAGGCGGGAGGGCCTCCGATGAGCAGTTCTTC | TRBD2 | . | TRBJ2-1 | TRBV5-1